The TCR beta chain under discussion was sequenced for a study of blood T cells in healthy people across ages. Points from the study as a whole: TCR beta diversity was tightly associated with the proportion of naive T cells. CMV status of donors was not determined, possibly confounding expanded clonotype changes.

Concerning this clonotype: Its matching antigen is unknown.

This CDR3 contains 12 residues. Germline loops: CDR1 DFQATT, CDR2 SNEGSKA (reference sequence). The sample providers were healthy Caucasian people from Russia, aged roughly 6 to 95. Samples had at least 7 million PBMCs isolated from them. Combining a sample-barcoded 5' primer with a J-beta primer mix, a second PCR ran for about 7 to 11 cycles. MiXCR, applied by TCRdb to the 5' RACE reads, yields one record per CDR3 protein. The sample carries 750,000 to 850,000 distinct CDR3 sequences, 20% to 30% recorded once. This sample was shared with a second study, whose subject was T cells of mothers and their children.

Material: blood. The V gene is TRBV20-1, the J gene TRBJ2-1; weak D call: TRBD2 (5 bases). The DNA end lines up better with TRBJ2-5; the J call may be wrong. This TCR came from a boy aged 5 to 17 in good health. CDR3 loop: CSARELVETQYF. CDR3 DNA: TGCAGTGCTCGGGAACTAGTCGAGACCCAGTACTTC.